This passage covers 30 T cell receptor beta chains from one sample sequenced in a study of blood T cell repertoires in COVID-19. Using immunoSEQ multiplex PCR, the repertoire was profiled, and TCRdb retains in-frame clones only, with some absent. Among about 140,000 clones listed, roughly 80% were seen once. The sequenced sample consisted of peripheral blood. Receptors were obtained from a middle-aged man with active or convalescent COVID-19.

About this clone itself: The sample carries other DNA sequences with the same CDR3. V is TRBV19 and J is TRBJ1-2; 8 bases fit TRBD1. The V and J ends lost 6 bases and 5 bases, in that order; junction bases with no gene match: 5. The CDR3 spans 13 residues. Germline-derived CDR1 and CDR2 are LNHDA and SQIVND (reference sequence). CDR3 bases: TGTGCCAGTAGCCCCGGACAGGGTTATGGCTACACCTTC. Protein: CASSPGQGYGYTF. The complete variable domain, with remaining parts taken from reference TRBV19 and TRBJ1-2, reads DGGITQSPKYLFRKEGQNVTLSCEQNLNHDAMYWYRQDPGQGLRLIYYSQIVNDFQKGDIAEGYSVSREKKESFPLTVTSAQKNPTAFYLCASSPGQGYGYTFGSGTRLTVV.

The chain couples TRBV5-4 to TRBJ2-7; TRBD1 aligns across 9 bases. V gave up 4 bases and J gave up 4 bases; unmatched junction bases: 9. Germline V gene data show CDR1 as SGHNT and CDR2 as YYREEE (reference sequence). The CDR3 sequence is 15 residues long. In nucleotides, the CDR3 is TGTGCCAGCAGCGCTGGACCGGGACAGGGTTACGAGCAGTACTTC. It is translated as CASSAGPGQGYEQYF.

The V and J genes are TRBV29-1 and TRBJ1-2, with D perhaps TRBD1 (6 bases). The CDR3 sequence is 14 residues long. Germline CDR1 reads SQVTM; CDR2 reads ANQGSEA. The germline V and J ends were trimmed by 0 bases and 8 bases, with 16 bases remaining between them. CDR3 sequence (DNA): TGCAGCGTTGAAGACGGGAGGGGGATATCAGGCTACACCTTC. Translation gives CSVEDGRGISGYTF. Full variable domain (remainder filled in from reference TRBV29-1 and TRBJ1-2): SAVISQKPSRDICQRGTSLTIQCQVDSQVTMMFWYRQQPGQSLTLIATANQGSEATYESGFVIDKFPISRPNLTFSTLTVSNMSPEDSSIYLCSVEDGRGISGYTFGSGTRLTVV.

V and J are TRBV19 and TRBJ2-1; 7 nucleotides agree with TRBD2. With 3 bases clipped from V and 5 bases from J, the junction kept 7 bases outside the gene matches. Germline lookup yields CDR1 LNHDA and CDR2 SQIVND (reference sequence). The length of the CDR3 is 15 residues. As DNA, the CDR3 is TGTGCCAGTAGTATTGTGGGAGGGAACCACAATGAGCAGTTCTTC. It specifies CASSIVGGNHNEQFF.

The chain's CDR3 is CASSPSAGSFYEQYF. Written as DNA, the CDR3 is TGTGCCAGCAGCCCATCAGCCGGGTCGTTCTACGAGCAGTACTTC. The chain joins TRBV9 to TRBJ2-7; the D is unclear. The CDR3 is made up of 15 amino acids. V was cut by 4 bases and J by 3 bases, with 17 bases left in between. From germline, CDR1 is SGDLS and CDR2 YYNGEE.

CDR3 coding DNA: TGTGCCAGCACCACAGGGCCCACACCCCTCCACTTT. It translates to CASTTGPTPLHF. The genes are TRBV6-5 and TRBJ1-6, with a weak D call TRBD1 (6 bases). The CDR3 covers 12 residues. CDR1 MNHEY and CDR2 SVGAGI come from the germline V gene. The V end lost 7 bases, the J end lost 11 bases, and 12 bases lay between the germline ends.

The CDR3 DNA reads TGCGCCAGCAGCTGGGAGAAGGGGAACACTGAAGCTTTCTTT. It codes for CASSWEKGNTEAFF. J is TRBJ1-1 and V is TRBV10-2; D gene unclear. The CDR3 covers 14 residues. The V end lost 6 bases, the J end lost 1 base, and 12 bases lay between the germline ends. The germline gives CDR1 WSHSY, CDR2 SAAADI.

The genes are TRBV11-2 and TRBJ2-1; no definite D call. CDR1 SGHAT and CDR2 FQNNGV come from the germline V gene. The CDR3 covers 15 residues. V lost 1 base, J lost 6 bases, and 13 bases lay in between. The CDR3 spells CASSLGSPLGNEQFF. The DNA of the CDR3 is TGTGCCAGCAGCTTAGGCTCACCCCTAGGCAATGAGCAGTTCTTC.

The rearrangement joins TRBV5-1 to TRBJ1-5, with D uncertain. Deletions cut 0 bases from V and 7 bases from J, with 14 bases between. Per germline, CDR1 SGHRS and CDR2 YFSETQ. The CDR3 contains 15 residues. CDR3 sequence: CASSLGATDHQPQHF. The DNA for the CDR3 is TGCGCCAGCAGCTTGGGGGCAACAGACCACCAGCCCCAGCATTTT.

This chain links TRBV5-4 with TRBJ2-1; 9 bases are shared with TRBD2. Germline assignment: CDR1 SGHNT and CDR2 YYREEE (reference sequence). This CDR3 region has 15 residues. V shed 2 bases, J shed 6 bases, and the junction held 6 bases outside the gene matches. Written as DNA, the CDR3 is TGTGCCAGCAGCTTTGGGATAGCGGGAGTCAATGAGCAGTTCTTC. Residues: CASSFGIAGVNEQFF.

V and J are TRBV4-2 and TRBJ1-2; D unresolved. Germline V gives CDR1 LGHNA, CDR2 YNFKEQ. The V gene lost 1 base and the J gene lost 1 base, with 7 bases spanning the gap. The CDR3 is made up of 14 amino acids. CDR3 residues: CASSQGQVNYGYTF. The DNA of the CDR3 is TGTGCCAGCAGCCAAGGTCAGGTTAACTATGGCTACACCTTC.

V and J are TRBV6-5 and TRBJ1-1; TRBD1 might be the D (6 bases). The V end lost 2 bases, the J end lost 1 base, and 11 bases lay between the germline ends. Germline CDR1 reads MNHEY; CDR2 reads SVGAGI. This CDR3 region has 15 residues. CDR3 nucleotides: TGTGCCAGCAGTTACAGCGCGGACAGGAACACTGAAGCTTTCTTT. Amino acids: CASSYSADRNTEAFF.

The chain uses TRBV30 and TRBJ2-7; the D gene is possibly TRBD1 (6 bases). The CDR3 extends over 17 amino acids. Germline V gene lookup returns CDR1 GTSNPN and CDR2 SVGIG (reference sequence). Trimming left V 2 bases short and J 3 bases short, with 23 bases between. CDR3 sequence reads: CAWSSTSGHEPYYEQYF. The CDR3 nucleotides are TGTGCCTGGAGTTCGACCTCGGGACACGAGCCCTACTACGAGCAGTACTTC.

DNA of the CDR3: TGTGCCACGGTACAGGGGCGGGAGCAGTACTTC. Its protein is CATVQGREQYF. The V gene is TRBV24-1, the J gene TRBJ2-7, with 7 bases fitting TRBD1. With V trimmed by 10 bases and J by 7 bases, 6 bases remained unmatched. CDR1 and CDR2 from the germline V gene are KGHDR and SFDVKD. The CDR3 is 11 amino acids.

V is TRBV5-1 and J is TRBJ2-6; the D gene is possibly TRBD2 (6 bases). V was pared by 0 bases and J by 3 bases, with 7 bases between. Per the germline V gene, CDR1 is SGHRS and CDR2 is YFSETQ. The CDR3 has 15 residues. CDR3 sequence: CASSLAGGGANVLTF. In nucleotides, the CDR3 is TGCGCCAGCAGCTTGGCCGGGGGTGGGGCCAACGTCCTGACTTTC.

The V gene is TRBV23-1, the J gene TRBJ1-2, with TRBD1 identical over 7 bases. TRBV23-1 is identified as an open reading frame with a role that is uncertain. V lost 11 bases, J lost 4 bases, and 1 base stayed unmatched. The CDR3 loop spans 10 amino acids. The CDR3 nucleotides read TGCGCCCAGGGGGGCTATGGCTACACCTTC. Protein product: CAQGGYGYTF.

The chain is built from TRBV7-8 and TRBJ2-5; 11 bases line up with TRBD2. V was pared by 5 bases and J by 5 bases, with 7 bases of the junction left unmatched. CDR3 length: 15 amino acids. Germline loops: CDR1 SGHVS, CDR2 FQNEAQ. This CDR3 reads CASSPWTSGLETQYF. For the CDR3, the DNA is TGTGCCAGCAGCCCCTGGACTAGCGGGTTGGAGACCCAGTACTTC.

The chain carries TRBV19 and TRBJ2-2, with 7 bases identical to TRBD2. V lost 5 bases to trimming and J lost 6 bases; unmatched junction nucleotides: 6. The V gene's germline CDR1 is LNHDA and CDR2 SQIVND (reference sequence). CDR3 length equals 14 residues. Written as DNA, the CDR3 is TGTGCCAGTAGTCCTGTGGCGGGGGCCGGGGAGCTGTTTTTT. Amino acids: CASSPVAGAGELFF.

The chain employs TRBV28 and TRBJ2-5, with D possibly being TRBD1 (6 bases). Germline assignment: CDR1 MDHEN and CDR2 SYDVKM. The CDR3 is 17 residues long. V gave up 5 bases and J gave up 2 bases, with 21 bases separating them. The DNA of the CDR3 is TGTGCCAGCAGTAACCTAATCTACGGGACACAACAAGAGACCCAGTACTTC. This translates into CASSNLIYGTQQETQYF.

The genes are TRBV2 and TRBJ2-7; TRBD1 agrees at 9 bases. The V gene end was trimmed by 4 bases and the J gene end by 4 bases; junction bases not matched to a gene: 8. Germline-derived CDR1 and CDR2 are SNHLY and FYNNEI. CDR3 size: 15 residues. Here the CDR3 reads CASSGNRDRVYEQYF. CDR3 nucleotides: TGTGCCAGCAGTGGAAACCGGGACAGGGTGTACGAGCAGTACTTC. The full variable domain, completed using reference TRBV2 and TRBJ2-7, is EPEVTQTPSHQVTQMGQEVILRCVPISNHLYFYWYRQILGQKVEFLVSFYNNEISEKSEIFDDQFSVERPDGSNFTLKIRSTKLEDSAMYFCASSGNRDRVYEQYFGPGTRLTVT.

The chain carries TRBV27 and TRBJ2-5; no clear D gene. V was pared by 5 bases and J by 2 bases, with 15 bases between. Germline CDR1 reads MNHEY; CDR2 reads SMNVEV (reference sequence). The CDR3 consists of 15 residues. CDR3 loop: CASSRSEPEQETQYF. CDR3 coding DNA: TGTGCCAGCAGTCGCAGCGAACCGGAACAAGAGACCCAGTACTTC.

This chain connects TRBV27 to TRBJ1-1, with 9 bases aligning to TRBD1. The CDR3 covers 13 residues. The trim removed 5 bases at V and 7 bases at J, leaving 5 bases unmatched. CDR1 MNHEY and CDR2 SMNVEV come from the germline V gene (reference sequence). In DNA form, the CDR3 reads TGTGCCAGCAGTAGAAACAGGGGGCATGAAGCTTTCTTT. As protein: CASSRNRGHEAFF.

V usage is TRBV7-8 and J usage is TRBJ2-1; the D gene is possibly TRBD2 (5 bases). Germline values: CDR1 SGHVS, CDR2 FQNEAQ. The CDR3 extends over 12 amino acids. V lost 1 base, J lost 8 bases, and 6 bases lay in between. CDR3 protein: CASSLGADEQFF. The CDR3 coding sequence is TGTGCCAGCAGCTTAGGAGCGGATGAGCAGTTCTTC. The full variable domain, in which reference TRBV7-8 and TRBJ2-1 provide the parts outside the CDR3, is GAGVSQSPRYKVAKRGQDVALRCDPISGHVSLFWYQQALGQGPEFLTYFQNEAQLDKSGLPSDRFFAERPEGSVSTLKIQRTQQEDSAVYLCASSLGADEQFFGPGTRLTVL.

The rearrangement uses TRBV7-9 and TRBJ1-4; D is ambiguous. CDR1 and CDR2 from the germline V gene are SEHNR and FQNEAQ (reference sequence). This CDR3 spans 14 amino acids. Trimming cost V 0 bases and J 8 bases, with 10 bases left between them. The CDR3 sequence: CASSLAFTGEKLFF. CDR3 sequence (DNA): TGTGCCAGCAGCTTAGCGTTTACGGGGGAAAAACTGTTTTTT.

V is TRBV9 and J is TRBJ1-2, with 9 nucleotides matching TRBD1. CDR1 SGDLS and CDR2 YYNGEE come from the germline V gene. The CDR3 consists of 14 residues. The junction had 6 bases not matched to a gene; V was cut back by 3 bases and J by 6 bases. The CDR3 loop is CASSARDRVDGYTF. The CDR3 nucleotides read TGTGCCAGCAGCGCCCGGGACAGGGTCGATGGCTACACCTTC.

J is TRBJ1-2 and V is TRBV4-2; tentatively, D is TRBD1 (6 bases). Germline lookup yields CDR1 LGHNA and CDR2 YNFKEQ. This CDR3 contains 16 residues. Trimming removed 0 bases at V and 7 bases at J, with 18 bases between. The CDR3 sequence: CASSQDLQGLKTGYTF. The CDR3 region has the DNA TGTGCCAGCAGCCAAGATCTCCAGGGGCTCAAAACTGGCTACACCTTC.

This clone was seen once. This rearrangement joins TRBV2 to TRBJ2-5, with D hard to call. The germline V gene has CDR1 SNHLY and CDR2 FYNNEI. CDR3 size: 12 residues. Trimming took 5 bases from V and 5 from J, leaving 9 bases between them. The CDR3 loop is CASSPGRETQYF. In DNA, the CDR3 is TGTGCCAGCAGTCCGGGTCGGGAGACCCAGTACTTC.

The rearrangement uses TRBV28 and TRBJ1-4; 9 bases fit TRBD1. With V trimmed by 9 bases and J by 5 bases, 4 bases remained unmatched. The CDR3 has 13 residues. CDR1 is MDHEN and CDR2 is SYDVKM in the germline V gene. The CDR3 DNA is TGTGCCAGTGCGACAGGGGGGAATGAAAAACTGTTTTTT. This gives the protein CASATGGNEKLFF.

The J gene is TRBJ2-7, the V gene TRBV27; D not resolved. The CDR3 runs 15 residues. The germline V and J ends were trimmed by 1 base and 2 bases, with 12 bases remaining between them. CDR1 is MNHEY and CDR2 is SMNVEV in the germline V gene (reference sequence). The CDR3 DNA follows: TGTGCCAGCAGTTTATTCGGCAGGATGACCTACGAGCAGTACTTC. This gives the protein CASSLFGRMTYEQYF.

The chain has TRBV5-4 and TRBJ1-6; 7 nucleotides agree with TRBD1. The CDR3 loop spans 14 amino acids. Germline V gene data show CDR1 as SGHNT and CDR2 as YYREEE (reference sequence). V lost 4 bases, J lost 7 bases, and 5 bases stayed unmatched. DNA of the CDR3: TGTGCCAGCAGCCGTTGGGACAGAAATTCACCCCTCCACTTT. It encodes CASSRWDRNSPLHF.